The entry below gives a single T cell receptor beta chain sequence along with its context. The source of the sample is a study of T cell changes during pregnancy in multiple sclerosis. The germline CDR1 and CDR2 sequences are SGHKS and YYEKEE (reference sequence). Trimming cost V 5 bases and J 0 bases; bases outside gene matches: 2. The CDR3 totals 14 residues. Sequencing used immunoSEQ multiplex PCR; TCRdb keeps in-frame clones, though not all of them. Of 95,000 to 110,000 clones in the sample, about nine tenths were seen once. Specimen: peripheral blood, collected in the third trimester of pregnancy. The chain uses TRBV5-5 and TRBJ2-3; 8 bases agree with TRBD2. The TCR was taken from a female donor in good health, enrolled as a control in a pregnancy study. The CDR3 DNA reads TGTGCCAGCAGAATAGCGGGGAGCACAGATACGCAGTATTTT. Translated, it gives CASRIAGSTDTQYF.